Following are 29 T cell receptor beta chains from one sample sequenced in a study of T cell responses to AZD1222 COVID-19 vaccine. Generated by immunoSEQ multiplex PCR, the TCRdb table keeps only in-frame clones and is missing some. Among 75,000 to 100,000 clones listed, roughly 89% were seen once. Sequencing was performed on peripheral blood, taken on day 0 of AZD1222 vaccination. Source of these receptors: an adult in good health.

Regarding this clone: The junction differs from germline at one of its ends, possibly a read error. In DNA, the CDR3 is TGTGCCAGCACTGACGGACTAGCGGGGGGGCCTGAGCAGTTCTTC. Translating gives CASTDGLAGGPEQFF. The J gene is TRBJ2-1, the V gene TRBV6-4; 15 nucleotides match TRBD2. Looked up from germline, CDR1 is MRHNA and CDR2 is SNTAGT. The CDR3 has 15 amino acids.

The chain employs TRBV6-5 and TRBJ1-1; D remains ambiguous. Germline CDR1 reads MNHEY; CDR2 reads SVGAGI. The CDR3 has 15 amino acids. Between the trimmed V and J ends, which lost 0 bases and 1 base, there was a span of 9 bases. CDR3 loop: CASSYSLTPNTEAFF. CDR3 DNA: TGTGCCAGCAGTTACTCGTTAACCCCGAACACTGAAGCTTTCTTT.

This chain connects TRBV7-2 to TRBJ1-5; D call uncertain. The CDR3 is made up of 16 amino acids. V was cut by 2 bases and J by 1 base, with 12 bases left in between. The V gene's germline CDR1 is SGHTA and CDR2 FQGNSA. CDR3 DNA sequence: TGTGCCAGCAGCTTAAGGTCAGGAGTGAGCAATCAGCCCCAGCATTTT. This codes for CASSLRSGVSNQPQHF.

The J gene is TRBJ2-1, the V gene TRBV6-1; D is possibly TRBD1 or TRBD2 (5 bases each). Trimming took 5 bases from V and 4 from J, leaving 15 bases between them. The CDR3 extends over 15 amino acids. Germline CDR1 reads MNHNS; CDR2 reads SASEGT. CDR3 sequence reads: CASSLGTPEYNEQFF. The CDR3 DNA reads TGTGCCAGCAGTTTAGGGACGCCCGAATACAATGAGCAGTTCTTC.

As for this clone: Within the sample, other DNA sequences also encode this same CDR3. The rearrangement uses TRBV9 and TRBJ1-2; TRBD1 might be the D (6 bases). Germline-derived CDR1 and CDR2 are SGDLS and YYNGEE. Trimming pared 4 bases from V and 2 bases from J, leaving 12 bases between. This CDR3 has 14 amino acids. The CDR3 is CASSPRGGNYGYTF. In DNA, the CDR3 is TGTGCCAGCAGCCCCAGAGGGGGGAACTATGGCTACACCTTC.

The chain joins TRBV4-1 to TRBJ1-1; D remains ambiguous. CDR3 length: 14 amino acids. CDR1 is MGHRA, CDR2 YSYEKL, per germline. Trimming cost V 4 bases and J 11 bases, with 20 bases left between them. The CDR3 region has the DNA TGCGCCAGCAGCCTGAACCCAAACGCTTGGTACGCTTTCTTT. Protein product: CASSLNPNAWYAFF.

This clone was seen a single time. V usage is TRBV15 and J usage is TRBJ1-1, with 7 bases that match TRBD1. Germline V CDR1 and CDR2: LNHNV, YYDKDF (reference sequence). V lost 3 bases to trimming and J lost 5 bases; unmatched junction nucleotides: 9. The length of the CDR3 is 15 residues. The CDR3 sequence: CATSRALGGLTEAFF. The CDR3 DNA follows: TGTGCCACCAGCAGGGCGTTAGGGGGCTTGACTGAAGCTTTCTTT.

The J gene is TRBJ2-1, the V gene TRBV18, with D perhaps given as TRBD1 or TRBD2 (5 bases each). This CDR3 is built from 16 residues. The germline V gene encodes CDR1 KGHSH and CDR2 LQKENI. Trimming left V 1 base short and J 0 bases short, with 10 bases between. Here the CDR3 reads CASSPQGGGSYNEQFF. The DNA of the CDR3 is TGTGCCAGCTCACCACAGGGTGGGGGCTCCTACAATGAGCAGTTCTTC.

J is TRBJ2-5 and V is TRBV5-6; 8 bases are shared with TRBD2. J lost 1 base, V lost 3 bases, and 8 bases had no gene match. This CDR3 has 16 residues. Germline assignment: CDR1 SGHDT and CDR2 YYEEEE. The CDR3 sequence is CASSSGLGTLQETQYF. The CDR3 region has the DNA TGTGCCAGCAGCTCGGGACTAGGGACCCTCCAAGAGACCCAGTACTTC.

In its sample, this clone was seen a few times. V usage is TRBV7-2 and J usage is TRBJ2-7; a possible D gene is TRBD1 (5 bases). Per the germline V gene, CDR1 is SGHTA and CDR2 is FQGNSA. This CDR3 spans 14 amino acids. Trimming removed 5 bases at V and 1 base at J, with 12 bases between. The CDR3 spells CASSIRVSSYEQYF. For the CDR3, the DNA is TGTGCCAGCAGCATCAGGGTTTCGTCCTACGAGCAGTACTTC.

The chain uses TRBV4-3 and TRBJ2-7, with 7 bases aligning to TRBD1. The CDR3 is 16 residues long. The trim removed 3 bases at V and 3 bases at J, leaving 11 bases unmatched. CDR1 is LGHNA, CDR2 YSLEER, per germline. CDR3 DNA sequence: TGCGCCAGCAGCCAGGCACAAAGACAGGGATTCTACGAGCAGTACTTC. Translation: CASSQAQRQGFYEQYF.

The V gene is TRBV19, the J gene TRBJ1-5, with D perhaps TRBD1 (6 bases). The CDR3 has 17 residues. CDR1 and CDR2 from the germline V gene are LNHDA and SQIVND (reference sequence). V dropped 5 bases and J dropped 0 bases, with 17 bases sitting between them. The CDR3, as DNA: TGTGCCAGTAGTGTGCCGACGACAGGAACTAGCAATCAGCCCCAGCATTTT. Encoded protein: CASSVPTTGTSNQPQHF. Filled out from reference TRBV19 and TRBJ1-5, the complete variable domain reads DGGITQSPKYLFRKEGQNVTLSCEQNLNHDAMYWYRQDPGQGLRLIYYSQIVNDFQKGDIAEGYSVSREKKESFPLTVTSAQKNPTAFYLCASSVPTTGTSNQPQHFGDGTRLSIL.

On this clone: Other DNA sequences in the same sample also yield this CDR3. The rearrangement joins TRBV5-1 to TRBJ1-6; D is unclear. V shed 0 bases and J shed 3 bases, with 7 bases lying between them. Germline V CDR1 and CDR2: SGHRS, YFSETQ. The CDR3 is 15 amino acids. CDR3 residues: CASSLGAGYNSPLHF. In nucleotides, the CDR3 is TGCGCCAGCAGCTTGGGGGCAGGCTATAATTCACCCCTCCACTTT.

The chain employs TRBV30 and TRBJ2-2; D is possibly TRBD1 (7 bases). The CDR3 runs to 17 residues. V was clipped by 1 base and J by 4 bases, with 19 bases between them. Germline V gene lookup returns CDR1 GTSNPN and CDR2 SVGIG (reference sequence). The CDR3 protein is CAWSADRTDGGTGELFF. CDR3 coding DNA: TGTGCCTGGAGTGCGGACAGGACCGACGGGGGCACCGGGGAGCTGTTTTTT. The full variable domain, in which reference TRBV30 and TRBJ2-2 provide the parts outside the CDR3, is SQTIHQWPATLVQPVGSPLSLECTVEGTSNPNLYWYRQAAGRGLQLLFYSVGIGQISSEVPQNLSASRPQDRQFILSSKKLLLSDSGFYLCAWSADRTDGGTGELFFGEGSRLTVL.

V is TRBV18 and J is TRBJ2-2; 8 bases align to TRBD2. This CDR3 spans 16 amino acids. The V segment lost 2 bases and the J segment 4 bases; nucleotides outside the gene matches: 6. The germline gives CDR1 KGHSH, CDR2 LQKENI. The CDR3 bases are TGTGCCAGCTCACCATCGGTAGCGGGGAGCACCGGGGAGCTGTTTTTT. This gives the protein CASSPSVAGSTGELFF.

The chain links TRBV7-9 to TRBJ2-2; maybe TRBD2 (5 bases). This CDR3 has 14 residues. Trimming took 8 bases from V and 5 from J, leaving 15 bases between them. Per germline, CDR1 SEHNR and CDR2 FQNEAQ (reference sequence). This CDR3 reads CASEQPRDTGELFF. In DNA, the CDR3 is TGTGCCAGCGAGCAACCCCGGGATACCGGGGAGCTGTTTTTT.

CDR3 bases: TGCAGTGCTGGCGAGCCCTATGGCTACACCTTC. Its translation is CSAGEPYGYTF. The rearrangement links TRBV20-1 to TRBJ1-2; D not certain. Trimming cost V 5 bases and J 4 bases, with 8 bases left between them. Germline CDR1 DFQATT, CDR2 SNEGSKA (reference sequence). This CDR3 has 11 amino acids.

V and J are TRBV5-4 and TRBJ2-3; 11 bases are shared with TRBD1. Germline V lookup: CDR1 SGHNT, CDR2 YYREEE (reference sequence). The junction had 4 bases not matched to a gene; V was cut back by 4 bases and J by 3 bases. This CDR3 is built from 15 residues. CDR3 sequence reads: CASSGQGAGTDTQYF. For the CDR3, the DNA is TGTGCCAGCAGCGGACAGGGGGCGGGTACAGATACGCAGTATTTT.

The chain combines TRBV4-2 with TRBJ1-3, with TRBD1 matching over 7 bases. V lost 0 bases and J lost 4; bases outside the gene matches: 9. CDR1 and CDR2 from the germline V gene are LGHNA and YNFKEQ. The CDR3 sequence is 17 residues long. The CDR3 reads CASSQDPRQGRGNTIYF. CDR3 DNA: TGTGCCAGCAGCCAAGATCCCCGACAGGGTAGAGGAAACACCATATATTTT.

The chain links TRBV7-2 to TRBJ2-7; D is undetermined. Trimming removed 1 base at V and 2 bases at J, with 12 bases between. Per the germline V gene, CDR1 is SGHTA and CDR2 is FQGNSA. CDR3 size: 15 residues. The CDR3 region has the DNA TGTGCCAGCAGCTTAGGTGTCGGTCCCCCCTACGAGCAGTACTTC. Translated: CASSLGVGPPYEQYF. Full variable domain (remainder filled in from reference TRBV7-2 and TRBJ2-7): GAGVSQSPSNKVTEKGKDVELRCDPISGHTALYWYRQSLGQGLEFLIYFQGNSAPDKSGLPSDRFSAERTGGSVSTLTIQRTQQEDSAVYLCASSLGVGPPYEQYFGPGTRLTVT.

The rearrangement uses TRBV28 and TRBJ1-5; no reliable D call. V shed 5 bases and J shed 11 bases, with 7 bases lying between them. Germline lookup yields CDR1 MDHEN and CDR2 SYDVKM. The CDR3 extends over 10 amino acids. The DNA for the CDR3 is TGTGCCAGCAGTCACCAGACCCAGCATTTT. This sequence encodes CASSHQTQHF.

J is TRBJ1-1 and V is TRBV6-5; D gene unclear. The CDR3 has 14 residues. Germline V gene data show CDR1 as MNHEY and CDR2 as SVGAGI. Trimming removed 0 bases from V and 6 bases from J, with 11 bases in between. CDR3 sequence reads: CASSYSGGLAEAFF. The CDR3 nucleotides read TGTGCCAGCAGTTACTCCGGAGGGTTGGCTGAAGCTTTCTTT.

The chain links TRBV5-6 to TRBJ1-1; a possible D gene is TRBD1 (5 bases). Germline V gene lookup returns CDR1 SGHDT and CDR2 YYEEEE. V shed 4 bases and J shed 7 bases, with 17 bases lying between them. CDR3 size: 14 residues. The CDR3 sequence: CASSPTHMGGEAFF. CDR3 DNA sequence: TGTGCCAGCAGCCCAACTCACATGGGGGGTGAAGCTTTCTTT.

The CDR3, as DNA: TGCGCCAGCAGCCAAGACCCCGGGGGACGGTCCTATAATTCACCCCTCCACTTT. As protein: CASSQDPGGRSYNSPLHF. V and J are TRBV4-1 and TRBJ1-6, with TRBD1 as a possible D gene (5 bases). The CDR3 loop spans 18 amino acids. V was clipped by 0 bases and J by 1 base, with 13 bases between them. Germline values: CDR1 MGHRA, CDR2 YSYEKL.

This chain uses TRBV19 with TRBJ1-2; D ambiguous. Trimming removed 4 bases from V and 4 bases from J, with 16 bases in between. CDR1 LNHDA and CDR2 SQIVND come from the germline V gene (reference sequence). This CDR3 is 15 amino acids long. The CDR3 DNA sequence: TGTGCCAGTAGTACGCCCGCAAGAATAAGCTATGGCTACACCTTC. Translated: CASSTPARISYGYTF.

The CDR3 region has the DNA TGTGCCAGCCAGGACAATGAGGATTCACCCCTCCACTTT. It translates to CASQDNEDSPLHF. The chain recombines TRBV19 with TRBJ1-6; the D gene is possibly TRBD1 (5 bases). V was pared by 9 bases and J by 8 bases, with 14 bases between. Germline CDR1 and CDR2: LNHDA and SQIVND (reference sequence). This CDR3 contains 13 residues.

The V gene is TRBV7-2, the J gene TRBJ2-4; no reliable D call. CDR1 is SGHTA and CDR2 is FQGNSA in the germline V gene. Between the trimmed V and J ends, which lost 2 bases and 5 bases, there was a span of 13 bases. This CDR3 is 15 amino acids long. CDR3 region: CASSLQPSSENIQYF. The CDR3 DNA sequence: TGTGCCAGCAGCTTACAACCCTCCTCAGAAAACATTCAGTACTTC.

This clone was seen a handful of times. The rearrangement uses TRBV9 and TRBJ2-2; 10 nucleotides align to TRBD2. The CDR3 length is 16 residues. Germline assignment: CDR1 SGDLS and CDR2 YYNGEE. The ends lost 1 base at V and 6 bases at J; junction bases unmatched: 6. Here the CDR3 reads CASSVPGLAAAGELFF. The CDR3 DNA reads as TGTGCCAGCAGCGTACCCGGACTAGCGGCGGCCGGGGAGCTGTTTTTT.

The V and J genes are TRBV11-3 and TRBJ1-1; 11 bases map to TRBD1. The CDR3 loop spans 15 amino acids. V was pared by 5 bases and J by 10 bases, with 12 bases of the junction left unmatched. Germline lookup yields CDR1 SGHNT and CDR2 YENEEA. This CDR3 is CASSPDPGTGGVAFF. The CDR3 DNA reads TGTGCCAGCAGCCCCGATCCCGGGACAGGGGGAGTAGCTTTCTTT. Drawing the rest from reference TRBV11-3 and TRBJ1-1, the complete variable domain is EAGVVQSPRYKIIEKKQPVAFWCNPISGHNTLYWYLQNLGQGPELLIRYENEEAVDDSQLPKDRFSAERLKGVDSTLKIQPAELGDSAVYLCASSPDPGTGGVAFFGQGTRLTVV.